The TCR beta chain described here comes from a study of CXCR3-negative and CXCR3-positive naive CD8 T cells. This CDR3 has 17 residues. Per the germline V gene, CDR1 is SEHNR and CDR2 is FQNEAQ (reference sequence). UMI-labeled 5' RACE TRB cDNA libraries were prepared from the cells. One entry per CDR3 protein, without DNA, is what TCRdb gives after re-calling the 5' RACE reads. The sample has 130,000 or so distinct CDR3 sequences. The source is a human donor in good health. Some clones in this sample may be carry-over from other donors' samples. This sequence joins TRBV7-9 and TRBJ2-1; the TCRdb call, TRBD2, lacks DNA for checking. The specimen was naive CXCR3- CD8+ T cells from blood. Regarding subset: CD45RO-CCR7+CD27+CD95- naive CD8+ T cells lacking CXCR3 (TNR3-). The CDR3 loop is CASSSTTRLAGENEQFF.